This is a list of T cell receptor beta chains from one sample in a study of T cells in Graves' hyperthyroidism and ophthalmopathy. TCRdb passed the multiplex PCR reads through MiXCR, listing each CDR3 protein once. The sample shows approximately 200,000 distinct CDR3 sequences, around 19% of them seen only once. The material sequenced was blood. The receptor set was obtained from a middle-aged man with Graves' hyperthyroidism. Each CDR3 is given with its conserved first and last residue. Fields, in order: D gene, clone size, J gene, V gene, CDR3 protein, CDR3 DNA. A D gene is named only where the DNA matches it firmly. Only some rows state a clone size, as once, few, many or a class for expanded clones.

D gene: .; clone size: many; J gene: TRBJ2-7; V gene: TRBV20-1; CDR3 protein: CSARGGLGSYEQYF; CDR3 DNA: TGCAGTGCCCGAGGGGGGTTAGGCTCCTACGAGCAGTACTTC
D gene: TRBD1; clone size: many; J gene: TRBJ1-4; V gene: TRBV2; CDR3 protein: CASSADRADEKLFF; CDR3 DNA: TGTGCCAGCAGTGCGGACAGGGCTGATGAAAAACTGTTTTTT
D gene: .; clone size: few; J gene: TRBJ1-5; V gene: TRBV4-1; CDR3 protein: CASRKIYGVGQPQHF; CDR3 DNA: TGCGCCAGCAGAAAGATTTACGGGGTAGGCCAGCCCCAGCATTTT
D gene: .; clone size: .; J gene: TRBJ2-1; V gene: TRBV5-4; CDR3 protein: CASSLPPNYNEQFF; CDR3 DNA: TGTGCCAGCAGCTTGCCCCCAAACTACAATGAGCAGTTCTTC
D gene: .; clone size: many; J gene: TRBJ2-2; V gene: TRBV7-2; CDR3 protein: CASGGGNTGELFF; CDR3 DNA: TGTGCCAGCGGTGGCGGTAACACCGGGGAGCTGTTTTTT
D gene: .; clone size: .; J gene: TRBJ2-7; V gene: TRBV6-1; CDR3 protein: CASSESDRFFYEQYF; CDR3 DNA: TGTGCCAGCAGTGAAAGTGACAGATTCTTCTACGAGCAGTACTTC
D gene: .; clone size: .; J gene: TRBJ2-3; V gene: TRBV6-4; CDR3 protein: CASSPWYPPRGTQYF; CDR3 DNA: TGTGCCAGCAGCCCTTGGTACCCCCCGAGGGGTACGCAGTATTTT
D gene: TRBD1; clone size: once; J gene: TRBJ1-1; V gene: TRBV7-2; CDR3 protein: CASSTGTAVTEAFF; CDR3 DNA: TGTGCCAGCAGCACCGGGACAGCCGTAACTGAAGCTTTCTTT
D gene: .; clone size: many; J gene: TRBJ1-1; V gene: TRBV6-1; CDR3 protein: CASSDQGSTEAFF; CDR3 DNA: TGTGCCAGCAGTGACCAGGGTAGCACTGAAGCTTTCTTT
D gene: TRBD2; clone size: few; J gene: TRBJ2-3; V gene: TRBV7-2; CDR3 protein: CASKIAGGQDTQYF; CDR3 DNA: TGTGCCAGCAAGATAGCGGGGGGGCAAGATACGCAGTATTTT
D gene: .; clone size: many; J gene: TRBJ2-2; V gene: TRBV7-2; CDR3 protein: CASSLALGRGLGSANTGELFF; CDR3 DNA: TGTGCCAGCAGCTTAGCGCTGGGCAGGGGCTTGGGTTCCGCCAACACCGGGGAGCTGTTTTTT
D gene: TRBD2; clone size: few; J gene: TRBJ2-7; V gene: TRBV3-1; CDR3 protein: CASSQERGAYEQYF; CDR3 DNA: TGTGCCAGCAGCCAAGAGCGGGGGGCCTACGAGCAGTACTTC
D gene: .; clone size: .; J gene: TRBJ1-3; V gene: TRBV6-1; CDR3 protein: CASSEGSRNTIYF; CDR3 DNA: TGTGCCAGCAGTGAGGGGTCCAGAAACACCATATATTTT
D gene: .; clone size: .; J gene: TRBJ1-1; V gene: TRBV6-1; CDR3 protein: CASSGDKSEAFF; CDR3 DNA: TGTGCCAGCAGCGGGGACAAGAGTGAAGCTTTCTTT
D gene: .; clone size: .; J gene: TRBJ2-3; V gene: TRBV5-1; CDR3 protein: CASSPREITDTQYF; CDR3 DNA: TGCGCCAGCAGCCCCAGGGAGATCACAGATACGCAGTATTTT
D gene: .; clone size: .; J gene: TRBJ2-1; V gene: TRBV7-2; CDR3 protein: CASSLMQGGYNEQFF; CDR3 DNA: TGTGCCAGCAGCTTAATGCAGGGGGGTTACAATGAGCAGTTCTTC
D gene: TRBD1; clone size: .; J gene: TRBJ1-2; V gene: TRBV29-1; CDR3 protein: CSVGQGGDYGYTF; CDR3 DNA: TGCAGCGTGGGACAGGGGGGCGACTATGGCTACACCTTC
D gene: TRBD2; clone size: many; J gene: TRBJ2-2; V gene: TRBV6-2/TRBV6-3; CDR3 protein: CASSYYLAGAANTGELFF; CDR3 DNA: TGTGCCAGCAGTTACTACCTAGCGGGGGCCGCGAACACCGGGGAGCTGTTTTTT
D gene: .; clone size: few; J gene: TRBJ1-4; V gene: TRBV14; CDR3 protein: CASSQNAGEKLFF; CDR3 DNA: TGTGCCAGCAGCCAGAACGCCGGGGAAAAACTGTTTTTT
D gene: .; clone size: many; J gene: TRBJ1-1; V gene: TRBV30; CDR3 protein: CAWSITVNTEAFF; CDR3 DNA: TGTGCCTGGAGCATTACGGTGAACACTGAAGCTTTCTTT
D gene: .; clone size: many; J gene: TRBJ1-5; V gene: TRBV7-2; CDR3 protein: CASSLGEGNQPQHF; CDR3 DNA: TGTGCCAGCAGCTTAGGGGAGGGCAATCAGCCCCAGCATTTT
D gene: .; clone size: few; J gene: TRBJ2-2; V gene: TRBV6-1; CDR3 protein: CASRRGFTGELFF; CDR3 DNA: TGTGCCAGCAGGAGGGGATTCACCGGGGAGCTGTTTTTT
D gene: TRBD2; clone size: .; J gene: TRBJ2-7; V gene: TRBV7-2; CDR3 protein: CASSLEYSGGEQYF; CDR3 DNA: TGTGCCAGCAGCTTAGAGTATTCGGGAGGGGAGCAGTACTTC
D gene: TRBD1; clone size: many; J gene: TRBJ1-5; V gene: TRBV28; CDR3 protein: CASTTRGLGNQPQHF; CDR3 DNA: TGTGCCAGCACAACCAGGGGGCTCGGCAATCAGCCCCAGCATTTT
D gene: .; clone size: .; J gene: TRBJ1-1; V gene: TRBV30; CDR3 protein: CAWNNQGTEAFF; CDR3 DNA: TGTGCCTGGAACAACCAGGGGACTGAAGCTTTCTTT
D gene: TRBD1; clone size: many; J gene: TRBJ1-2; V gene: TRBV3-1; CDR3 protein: CASSQQGAYGYTF; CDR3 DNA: TGTGCCAGCAGCCAACAGGGGGCCTATGGCTACACCTTC
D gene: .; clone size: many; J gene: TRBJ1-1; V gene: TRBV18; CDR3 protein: CASSPYEERGTEAFF; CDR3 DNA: TGTGCCAGCTCACCATATGAGGAGCGTGGTACTGAAGCTTTCTTT
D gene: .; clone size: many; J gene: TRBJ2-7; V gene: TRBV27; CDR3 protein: CASSSDRLPYEQYF; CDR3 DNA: TGTGCCAGCAGTTCCGACCGATTACCCTACGAGCAGTACTTC
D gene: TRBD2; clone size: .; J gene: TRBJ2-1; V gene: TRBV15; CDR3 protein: CATSRAAGGVVMDNEQFF; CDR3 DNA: TGTGCCACCAGCAGAGCTGCGGGGGGCGTAGTCATGGACAATGAGCAGTTCTTC
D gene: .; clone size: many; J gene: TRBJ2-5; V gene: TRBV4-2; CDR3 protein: CASSQDQGIGTQYF; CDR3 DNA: TGTGCCAGCAGCCAAGATCAAGGGATCGGGACCCAGTACTTC
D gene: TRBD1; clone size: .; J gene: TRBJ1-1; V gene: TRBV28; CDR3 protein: CASRYQDRANTEAFF; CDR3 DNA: TGTGCCAGCAGATATCAGGACAGGGCGAACACTGAAGCTTTCTTT
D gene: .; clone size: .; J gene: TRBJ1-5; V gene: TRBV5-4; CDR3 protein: CASSKDGNSNQPQHF; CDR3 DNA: TGTGCCAGCAGCAAGGACGGTAATAGCAATCAGCCCCAGCATTTT
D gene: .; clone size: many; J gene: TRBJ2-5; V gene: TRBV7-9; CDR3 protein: CASSTGWGHQETQYF; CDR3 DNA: TGTGCCAGCAGTACGGGGTGGGGACACCAAGAGACCCAGTACTTC
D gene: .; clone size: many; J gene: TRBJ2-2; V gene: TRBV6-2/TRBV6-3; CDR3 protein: CASTPGWGTGELFF; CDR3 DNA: TGTGCCAGCACCCCAGGGTGGGGCACCGGGGAGCTGTTTTTT
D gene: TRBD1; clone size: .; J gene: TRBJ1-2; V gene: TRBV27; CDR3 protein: CASRLIGTGYGKWFDYGYTF; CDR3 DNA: TGTGCCAGCAGGCTAATTGGGACAGGGTATGGGAAATGGTTTGACTATGGCTACACCTTC
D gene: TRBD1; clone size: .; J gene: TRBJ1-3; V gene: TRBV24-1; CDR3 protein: CATSDSTGVGNTIYF; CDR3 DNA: TGTGCCACCAGTGATTCGACAGGGGTGGGAAACACCATATATTTT
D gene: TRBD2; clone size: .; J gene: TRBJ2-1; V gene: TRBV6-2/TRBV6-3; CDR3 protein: CASSTSLAGSYNEQFF; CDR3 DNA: TGTGCCAGCAGTACCTCACTAGCGGGGAGCTACAATGAGCAGTTCTTC
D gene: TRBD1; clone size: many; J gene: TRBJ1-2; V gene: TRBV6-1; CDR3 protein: CASKDRENYGYTF; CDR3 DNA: TGTGCCAGCAAGGACAGGGAAAACTATGGCTACACCTTC